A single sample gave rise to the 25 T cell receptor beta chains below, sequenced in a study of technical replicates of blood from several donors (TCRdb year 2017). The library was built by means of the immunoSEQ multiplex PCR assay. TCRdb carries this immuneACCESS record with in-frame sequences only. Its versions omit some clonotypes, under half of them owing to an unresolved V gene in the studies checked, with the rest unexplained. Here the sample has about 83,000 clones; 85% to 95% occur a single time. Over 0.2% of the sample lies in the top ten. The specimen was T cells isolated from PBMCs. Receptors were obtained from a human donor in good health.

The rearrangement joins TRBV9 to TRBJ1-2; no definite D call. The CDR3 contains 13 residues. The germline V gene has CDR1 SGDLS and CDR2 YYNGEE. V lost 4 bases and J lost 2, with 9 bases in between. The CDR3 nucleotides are TGTGCCAGCAGCTCTCAGGCAAACTATGGCTACACCTTC. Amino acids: CASSSQANYGYTF.

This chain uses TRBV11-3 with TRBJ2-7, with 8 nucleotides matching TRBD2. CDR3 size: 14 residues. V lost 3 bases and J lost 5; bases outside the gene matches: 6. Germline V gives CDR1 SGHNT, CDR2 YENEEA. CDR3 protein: CASSFSGGRNEQYF. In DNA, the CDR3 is TGTGCCAGCAGCTTTTCGGGGGGGAGGAACGAGCAGTACTTC.

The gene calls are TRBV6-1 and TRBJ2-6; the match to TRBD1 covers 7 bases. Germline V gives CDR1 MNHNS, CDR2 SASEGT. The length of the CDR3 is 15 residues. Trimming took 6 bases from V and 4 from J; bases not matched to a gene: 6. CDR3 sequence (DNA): TGTGCCAGCAGCGCTACAGGGGCGGGGGCCAACGTCCTGACTTTC. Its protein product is CASSATGAGANVLTF.

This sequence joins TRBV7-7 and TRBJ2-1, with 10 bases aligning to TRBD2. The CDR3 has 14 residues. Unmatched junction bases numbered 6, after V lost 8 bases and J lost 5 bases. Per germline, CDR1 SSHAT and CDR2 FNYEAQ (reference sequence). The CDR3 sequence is CASSPGLANNEQFF. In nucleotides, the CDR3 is TGTGCCAGCTCGCCGGGACTAGCGAACAATGAGCAGTTCTTC.

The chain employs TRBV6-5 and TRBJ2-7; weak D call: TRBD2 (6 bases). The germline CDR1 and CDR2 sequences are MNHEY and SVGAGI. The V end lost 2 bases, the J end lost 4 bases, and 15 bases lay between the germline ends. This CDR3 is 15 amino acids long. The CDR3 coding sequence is TGTGCCAGCAGTTACGGGAGGTCATATCTGTACGAGCAGTACTTC. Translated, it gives CASSYGRSYLYEQYF.

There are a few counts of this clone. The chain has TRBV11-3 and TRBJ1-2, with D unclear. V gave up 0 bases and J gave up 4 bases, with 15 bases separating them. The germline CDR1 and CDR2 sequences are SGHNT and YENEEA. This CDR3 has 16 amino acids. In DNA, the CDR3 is TGTGCCAGCAGCTTAGAGGGCCGGTCTGGAAGCTATGGCTACACCTTC. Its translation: CASSLEGRSGSYGYTF.

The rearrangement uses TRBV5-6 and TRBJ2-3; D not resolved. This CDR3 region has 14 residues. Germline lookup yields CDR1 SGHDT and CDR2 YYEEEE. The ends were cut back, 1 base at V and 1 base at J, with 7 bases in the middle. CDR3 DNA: TGTGCCAGCAGCTTGAACGGTCGCACAGATACGCAGTATTTT. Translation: CASSLNGRTDTQYF.

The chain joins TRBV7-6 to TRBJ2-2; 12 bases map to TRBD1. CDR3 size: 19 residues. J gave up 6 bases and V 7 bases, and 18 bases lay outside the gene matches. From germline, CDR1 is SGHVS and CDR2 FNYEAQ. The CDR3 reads CASNQGTGGVAGESGELFF. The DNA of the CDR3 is TGTGCCAGCAACCAAGGGACAGGGGGCGTAGCGGGAGAATCCGGGGAGCTGTTTTTT.

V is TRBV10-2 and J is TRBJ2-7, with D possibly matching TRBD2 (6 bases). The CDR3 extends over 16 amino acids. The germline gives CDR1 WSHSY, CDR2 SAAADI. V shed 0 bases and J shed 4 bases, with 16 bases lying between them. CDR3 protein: CASSESGGVGVYEQYF. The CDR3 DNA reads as TGCGCCAGCAGTGAGTCGGGCGGGGTCGGAGTTTACGAGCAGTACTTC.

CDR3 residues: CASSSGQPGNTIYF. The CDR3 nucleotides read TGTGCCAGCAGCTCGGGACAGCCTGGAAACACCATATATTTT. The chain has TRBV5-4 and TRBJ1-3, with 7 bases matching TRBD1. The trim removed 3 bases at V and 2 bases at J, leaving 2 bases unmatched. Germline CDR1 and CDR2: SGHNT and YYREEE (reference sequence). The CDR3 loop spans 14 amino acids.

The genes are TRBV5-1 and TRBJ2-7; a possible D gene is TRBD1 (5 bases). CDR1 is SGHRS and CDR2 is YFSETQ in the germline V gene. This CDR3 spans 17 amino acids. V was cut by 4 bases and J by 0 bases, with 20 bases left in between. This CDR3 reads CASSPGRDSFSSYEQYF. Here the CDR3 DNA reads TGCGCCAGCAGCCCCGGGCGCGACAGTTTTAGCTCCTACGAGCAGTACTTC. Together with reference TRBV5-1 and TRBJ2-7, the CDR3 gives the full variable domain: KAGVTQTPRYLIKTRGQQVTLSCSPISGHRSVSWYQQTPGQGLQFLFEYFSETQRNKGNFPGRFSGRQFSNSRSEMNVSTLELGDSALYLCASSPGRDSFSSYEQYFGPGTRLTVT.

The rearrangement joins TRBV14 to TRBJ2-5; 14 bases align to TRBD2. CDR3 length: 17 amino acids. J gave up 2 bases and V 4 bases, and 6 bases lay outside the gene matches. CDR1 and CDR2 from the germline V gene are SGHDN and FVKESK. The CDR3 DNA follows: TGTGCCAGCAGCCCTCAGAGACTAGCGGGAGGGCAAGAGACCCAGTACTTC. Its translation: CASSPQRLAGGQETQYF.

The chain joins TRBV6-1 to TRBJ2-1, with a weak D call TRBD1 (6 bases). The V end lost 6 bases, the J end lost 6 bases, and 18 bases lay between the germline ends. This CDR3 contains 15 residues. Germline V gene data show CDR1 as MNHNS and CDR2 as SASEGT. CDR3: CASRPGASSFNEQFF. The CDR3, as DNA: TGTGCCAGCAGACCAGGGGCATCTAGTTTCAATGAGCAGTTCTTC.

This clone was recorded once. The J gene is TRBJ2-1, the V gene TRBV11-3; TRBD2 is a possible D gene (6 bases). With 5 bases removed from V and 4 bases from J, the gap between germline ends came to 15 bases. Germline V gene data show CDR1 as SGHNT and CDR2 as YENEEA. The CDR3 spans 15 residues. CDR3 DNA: TGTGCCAGCAGCCCACTCGGGACTTCATACAATGAGCAGTTCTTC. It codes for CASSPLGTSYNEQFF.

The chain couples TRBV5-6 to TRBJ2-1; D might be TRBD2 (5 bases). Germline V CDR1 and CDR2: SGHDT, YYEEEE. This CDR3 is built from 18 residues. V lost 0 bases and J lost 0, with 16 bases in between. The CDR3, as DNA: TGTGCCAGCAGCTTGGGGGATGGGCGGGCGAGCTCCTACAATGAGCAGTTCTTC. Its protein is CASSLGDGRASSYNEQFF.

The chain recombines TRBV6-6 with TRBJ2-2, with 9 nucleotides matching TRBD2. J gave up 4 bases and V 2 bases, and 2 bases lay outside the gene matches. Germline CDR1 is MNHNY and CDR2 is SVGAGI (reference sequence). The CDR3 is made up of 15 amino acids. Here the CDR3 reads CASSYIAGVTGELFF. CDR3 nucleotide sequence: TGTGCCAGCAGTTACATAGCGGGGGTCACCGGGGAGCTGTTTTTT.

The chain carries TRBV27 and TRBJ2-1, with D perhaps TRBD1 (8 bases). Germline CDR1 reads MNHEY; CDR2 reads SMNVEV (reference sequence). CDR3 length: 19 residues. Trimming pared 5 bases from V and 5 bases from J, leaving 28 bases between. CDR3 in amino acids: CASSPSGGSWLAEHNEQFF. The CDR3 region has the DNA TGTGCCAGCAGTCCCTCAGGGGGCAGTTGGCTAGCGGAGCACAATGAGCAGTTCTTC.

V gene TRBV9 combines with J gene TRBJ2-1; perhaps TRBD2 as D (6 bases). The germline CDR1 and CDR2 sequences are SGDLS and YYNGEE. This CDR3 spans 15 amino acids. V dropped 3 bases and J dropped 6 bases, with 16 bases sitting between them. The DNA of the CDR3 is TGTGCCAGCAGCGCCGGGACTCATATCCTCAATGAGCAGTTCTTC. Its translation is CASSAGTHILNEQFF.

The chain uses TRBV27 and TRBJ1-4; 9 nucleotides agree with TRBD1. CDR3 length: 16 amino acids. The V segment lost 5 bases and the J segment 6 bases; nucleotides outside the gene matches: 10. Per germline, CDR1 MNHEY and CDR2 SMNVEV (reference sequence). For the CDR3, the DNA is TGTGCCAGCAGTCCATCGCGGACAGGGGCCCATGAAAAACTGTTTTTT. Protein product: CASSPSRTGAHEKLFF.

CDR3 region: CSASQNYEQYF. CDR3 bases: TGCAGTGCTAGTCAAAATTACGAGCAGTACTTC. The chain couples TRBV20-1 to TRBJ2-7, with D uncertain. V lost 3 bases to trimming and J lost 4 bases, with 7 bases between them. The CDR3 has 11 residues. Looked up from germline, CDR1 is DFQATT and CDR2 is SNEGSKA (reference sequence).

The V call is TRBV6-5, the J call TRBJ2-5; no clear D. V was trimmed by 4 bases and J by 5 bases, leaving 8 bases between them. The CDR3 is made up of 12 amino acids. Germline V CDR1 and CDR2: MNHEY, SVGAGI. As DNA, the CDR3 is TGTGCCAGCAGTTCAGGCAGGGAGACCCAGTACTTC. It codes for CASSSGRETQYF.

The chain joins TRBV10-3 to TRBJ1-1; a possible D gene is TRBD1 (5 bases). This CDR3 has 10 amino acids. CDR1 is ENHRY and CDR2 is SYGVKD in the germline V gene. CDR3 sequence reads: CASGGTEAFF. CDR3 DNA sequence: TGTGCATCGGGGGGAACTGAAGCTTTCTTT.

Written as DNA, the CDR3 is TGTGCCACTGACACCGCGGGGAATGAGCAGTTCTTC. Its translation: CATDTAGNEQFF. The chain combines TRBV2 with TRBJ2-1, with D possibly TRBD2 on 6 matching bases. V lost 10 bases and J lost 7, with 14 bases in between. This CDR3 is 12 amino acids long. Germline assignment: CDR1 SNHLY and CDR2 FYNNEI.

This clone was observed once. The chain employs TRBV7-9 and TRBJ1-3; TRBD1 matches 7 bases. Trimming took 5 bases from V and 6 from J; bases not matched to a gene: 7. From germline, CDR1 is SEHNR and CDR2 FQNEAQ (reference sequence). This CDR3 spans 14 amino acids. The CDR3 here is CASSNADRANTIYF. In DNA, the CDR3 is TGTGCCAGCAGCAACGCCGACAGGGCAAACACCATATATTTT.

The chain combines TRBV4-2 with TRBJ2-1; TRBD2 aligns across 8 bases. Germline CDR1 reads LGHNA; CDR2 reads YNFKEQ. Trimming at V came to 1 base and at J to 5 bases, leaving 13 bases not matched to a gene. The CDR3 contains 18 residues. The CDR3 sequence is CASSQGDLREGRNNEQFF. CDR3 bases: TGTGCCAGCAGCCAAGGGGATCTACGGGAGGGCCGCAACAATGAGCAGTTCTTC.